What follows are 20 T cell receptor beta chains derived from one specimen sequenced in a study of CD8 T cells in ankylosing spondylitis. Their antigens remain unidentified. Study conclusions and caveats: Seemingly distinctive of ankylosing spondylitis blood was a TCR beta motif formed by eight highly homologous variants.

A single record per CDR3 protein comes from TCRdb applying MiXCR to the 5' RACE reads. The table has some 400,000 distinct CDR3 sequences, around 24% seen once. The sample consisted of blood, either unsorted or a sorted T cell fraction (not recorded which). These receptors all come from a male donor with ankylosing spondylitis.

The chain links TRBV6-1 to TRBJ2-4, with D maybe TRBD1 (6 bases). Trimming pared 4 bases from V and 1 base from J, leaving 14 bases between. The CDR3 length is 16 residues. Germline CDR1 is MNHNS and CDR2 is SASEGT. The CDR3, as DNA: TGTGCCAGCAGTGTGCAGGGGCCCCTGGCCAAAAACATTCAGTACTTC. This sequence encodes CASSVQGPLAKNIQYF.

V and J are TRBV7-9 and TRBJ2-3; 13 bases agree with TRBD2. J was trimmed by 3 bases and V by 6 bases; bases with no gene match: 3. Germline CDR1 is SEHNR and CDR2 is FQNEAQ (reference sequence). The CDR3 length is 15 residues. CDR3 in DNA: TGTGCCAGCAGAGCACTAGCGGGAGGGACAGATACGCAGTATTTT. It encodes CASRALAGGTDTQYF. Filled out from reference TRBV7-9 and TRBJ2-3, the complete variable domain reads DTGVSQNPRHKITKRGQNVTFRCDPISEHNRLYWYRQTLGQGPEFLTYFQNEAQLEKSRLLSDRFSAERPKGSFSTLEIQRTEQGDSAMYLCASRALAGGTDTQYFGPGTRLTVL.

In its sample, this clonotype was seen once. The chain has TRBV20-1 and TRBJ2-3; 12 bases match TRBD2. Germline loops: CDR1 DFQATT, CDR2 SNEGSKA (reference sequence). CDR3 length: 17 amino acids. CDR3 bases: TGCAGGGCCCCACTAGCGGGAGGCGGACCTCCCGGGGATACGCAGTATTTT. It is translated as CRAPLAGGGPPGDTQYF.

This clonotype was counted at least ten times. The V and J genes are TRBV29-1 and TRBJ2-1; 13 positions match TRBD2. The CDR3 has 16 residues. With V trimmed by 6 bases and J by 4 bases, 9 bases remained unmatched. In germline, CDR1 is SQVTM, CDR2 ANQGSEA. The CDR3 DNA reads as TGCAGCGTGGCAACCGGGACTAGCGGGATATACAATGAGCAGTTCTTC. Encoded protein: CSVATGTSGIYNEQFF.

This chain links TRBV19 with TRBJ2-1; D possibly corresponds to TRBD2 (6 bases). CDR3 size: 14 residues. In germline, CDR1 is LNHDA, CDR2 SQIVND (reference sequence). V was clipped by 7 bases and J by 7 bases, with 17 bases between them. The CDR3 loop is CASTFEREPNEQFF. The CDR3 DNA reads TGTGCCAGTACTTTCGAACGGGAGCCTAATGAGCAGTTCTTC.

This clonotype was observed a handful of times. The J gene is TRBJ2-7, the V gene TRBV28; TRBD1 or TRBD2 may be the D gene (6 bases each). CDR3 length: 14 amino acids. Germline V gene data show CDR1 as MDHEN and CDR2 as SYDVKM. V was shortened by 10 bases and J by 6 bases, with 22 bases between the two germline ends. The CDR3 DNA is TGTGCCATCGTGAGTCGGAGGGGGGCGAGCGAGCAGTACTTC. Translating gives CAIVSRRGASEQYF.

The chain employs TRBV7-8 and TRBJ2-2, with TRBD2 matching over 7 bases. From germline, CDR1 is SGHVS and CDR2 FQNEAQ. The J segment lost 4 bases and the V segment lost 4 bases, leaving 9 bases of the junction unmatched. This CDR3 is 16 amino acids long. The chain's CDR3 is CASSSELTSPTGELFF. In DNA form, the CDR3 reads TGTGCCAGCAGCTCTGAACTGACTAGCCCCACCGGGGAGCTGTTTTTT. The variable domain in full, completed from reference TRBV7-8 and TRBJ2-2, reads GAGVSQSPRYKVAKRGQDVALRCDPISGHVSLFWYQQALGQGPEFLTYFQNEAQLDKSGLPSDRFFAERPEGSVSTLKIQRTQQEDSAVYLCASSSELTSPTGELFFGEGSRLTVL.

The chain uses TRBV29-1 and TRBJ2-5; TRBD1 matches at 8 bases. Trimming took 2 bases from V and 5 from J; bases not matched to a gene: 4. Germline CDR1 is SQVTM and CDR2 is ANQGSEA. The CDR3 loop spans 13 amino acids. Here the CDR3 DNA reads TGCAGCGTTGAACAGGGGGCCCGGGAGACCCAGTACTTC. Protein product: CSVEQGARETQYF.

This clonotype was recorded many times. CDR3 in amino acids: CASSFRPGPGTGVYNEQFF. The CDR3 nucleotides are TGTGCCAGCAGTTTCCGACCCGGACCCGGGACAGGGGTATACAATGAGCAGTTCTTC. The V gene is TRBV12-3 or TRBV12-4, the J gene TRBJ2-1; 10 bases map to TRBD1. There are 19 residues in the CDR3. V gave up 3 bases and J gave up 4 bases; unmatched junction bases: 15.

The V call is TRBV5-1, the J call TRBJ2-2; D not certain. The CDR3 length is 14 residues. The germline gives CDR1 SGHRS, CDR2 YFSETQ. V shed 0 bases and J shed 5 bases, with 8 bases lying between them. The CDR3 region is CASSLVGPTGELFF. The CDR3 DNA reads TGCGCCAGCAGCTTGGTCGGGCCTACCGGGGAGCTGTTTTTT.

J is TRBJ2-1 and V is TRBV20-1; TRBD1 or TRBD2 may be the D gene (5 bases each). The CDR3 is 15 residues long. The V gene lost 5 bases and the J gene lost 4 bases, with 18 bases spanning the gap. Germline CDR1 reads DFQATT; CDR2 reads SNEGSKA (reference sequence). This CDR3 reads CSAPKVSGGYNEQFF. The CDR3 DNA sequence: TGCAGTGCTCCTAAGGTATCTGGGGGATACAATGAGCAGTTCTTC.

The chain uses TRBV10-3 and TRBJ2-7; D remains unclear. The CDR3 contains 12 residues. The ends were cut back, 8 bases at V and 2 bases at J, with 10 bases in the middle. The germline V gene has CDR1 ENHRY and CDR2 SYGVKD. The CDR3 bases are TGTGCCATCGGTTACGCAGCCTACGAGCAGTACTTC. Amino acids: CAIGYAAYEQYF.

This clonotype turned up a few times. V gene TRBV29-1 combines with J gene TRBJ2-1, with 7 bases matching TRBD2. J gave up 2 bases and V 4 bases, and 8 bases lay outside the gene matches. CDR3 length: 15 amino acids. Germline assignment: CDR1 SQVTM and CDR2 ANQGSEA. CDR3 nucleotide sequence: TGCAGCGTTGTGAGGGCGGGAGCCCCCTACAATGAGCAGTTCTTC. The encoded protein is CSVVRAGAPYNEQFF.

In this sample, this clonotype turned up a few times. The rearrangement joins TRBV10-3 to TRBJ1-5; D remains unclear. The CDR3 spans 16 residues. Germline CDR1 and CDR2: ENHRY and SYGVKD. The V end was cut by 8 bases, the J end by 1 base, with 18 bases between. CDR3: CAIYPEKRLSNQPQHF. The CDR3 DNA reads as TGTGCCATCTACCCGGAAAAGAGACTAAGCAATCAGCCCCAGCATTTT.

This clonotype was observed a handful of times. V is TRBV7-7 and J is TRBJ2-1, with no clear D. This CDR3 is 13 amino acids long. The germline V and J ends were trimmed by 5 bases and 10 bases, with 15 bases remaining between them. Germline CDR1 SSHAT, CDR2 FNYEAQ (reference sequence). The CDR3 coding sequence is TGTGCCAGCAGCCTCAGCCCGAGAGCGGAGCAGTTCTTC. This codes for CASSLSPRAEQFF.

This clonotype has ten or more counts. The gene calls are TRBV7-9 and TRBJ2-1; 7 bases match TRBD2. This CDR3 contains 15 residues. Trimming took 5 bases from V and 8 from J; bases not matched to a gene: 12. In germline, CDR1 is SEHNR, CDR2 FQNEAQ (reference sequence). The CDR3 DNA reads as TGTGCCAGCAGCAAAGACGGGCGGGAGTTCGATGAGCAGTTCTTC. Translation: CASSKDGREFDEQFF. Full variable domain (outside the CDR3, taken from reference TRBV7-9 and TRBJ2-1): DTGVSQNPRHKITKRGQNVTFRCDPISEHNRLYWYRQTLGQGPEFLTYFQNEAQLEKSRLLSDRFSAERPKGSFSTLEIQRTEQGDSAMYLCASSKDGREFDEQFFGPGTRLTVL.

There are many counts of this clonotype. The CDR3 here is CASSLGGTQETQYF. CDR3 nucleotides: TGCGCCAGCAGCTTGGGAGGAACCCAAGAGACCCAGTACTTC. V and J are TRBV5-1 and TRBJ2-5; D unresolved. Looked up from germline, CDR1 is SGHRS and CDR2 is YFSETQ. The CDR3 extends over 14 amino acids. V was pared by 0 bases and J by 1 base, with 7 bases between.

The chain couples TRBV20-1 to TRBJ2-3; TRBD2 agrees at 7 bases. The V and J ends lost 6 bases and 2 bases, in that order; junction bases with no gene match: 8. The CDR3 covers 14 residues. Per germline, CDR1 DFQATT and CDR2 SNEGSKA (reference sequence). In DNA, the CDR3 is TGCAGTGCGGGGCTAGCGGTGTACACAGATACGCAGTATTTT. The encoded protein is CSAGLAVYTDTQYF.

This sequence joins TRBV5-1 and TRBJ1-6, with 9 bases lining up with TRBD1. The CDR3 spans 15 residues. CDR1 and CDR2 from the germline V gene are SGHRS and YFSETQ. V lost 2 bases to trimming and J lost 6 bases; unmatched junction nucleotides: 3. CDR3 in DNA: TGCGCCAGCAGCTTCCCGGACAGGGGTAATTCACCCCTCCACTTT. Its protein product is CASSFPDRGNSPLHF.

The chain combines TRBV7-3 with TRBJ2-1, with D possibly matching TRBD1 (6 bases). Trimming removed 5 bases from V and 8 bases from J, with 16 bases in between. The germline gives CDR1 SGHTA, CDR2 FQGTGA. The CDR3 extends over 14 amino acids. The CDR3 nucleotides read TGTGCCAGCAGCACAGGGCAGGGTGTCGATGAGCAGTTCTTC. Its protein product is CASSTGQGVDEQFF. Looking up the rest from reference TRBV7-3 and TRBJ2-1 gives the full variable domain: GAGVSQTPSNKVTEKGKYVELRCDPISGHTALYWYRQSLGQGPEFLIYFQGTGAADDSGLPNDRFFAVRPEGSVSTLKIQRTERGDSAVYLCASSTGQGVDEQFFGPGTRLTVL.